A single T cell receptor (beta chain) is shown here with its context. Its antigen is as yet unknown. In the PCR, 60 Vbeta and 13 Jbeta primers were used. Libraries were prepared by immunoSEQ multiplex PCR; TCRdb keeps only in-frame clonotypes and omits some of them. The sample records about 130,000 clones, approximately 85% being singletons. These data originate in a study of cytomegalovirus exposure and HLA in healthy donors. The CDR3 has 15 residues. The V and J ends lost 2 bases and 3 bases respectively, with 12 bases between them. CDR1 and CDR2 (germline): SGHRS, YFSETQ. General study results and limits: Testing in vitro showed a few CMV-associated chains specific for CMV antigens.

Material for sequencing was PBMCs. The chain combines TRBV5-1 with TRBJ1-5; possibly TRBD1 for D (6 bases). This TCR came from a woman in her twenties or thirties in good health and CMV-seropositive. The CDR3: CASSLQGGDNQPQHF. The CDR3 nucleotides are TGCGCCAGCAGCTTACAGGGTGGGGACAATCAGCCCCAGCATTTT.